This T cell receptor beta chain comes out of a study of metastatic and nonmetastatic thyroid tumors (dated by TCRdb to 2020 to 2021). Describing the broader study: The researchers compared repertoires between peripheral blood samples and tumor or nodule tissue samples from patients with malignant or benign thyroid disease.

Paper-wide results and their limitations: TCR beta diversity was reported as significantly higher in malignant tumors than in benign nodules, in both blood and tumor samples.

Libraries were prepared through PCR. Data came from an Illumina HiSeq 4000. The TCR beta-chain CDR3 region of each patient was profiled by high-throughput sequencing. On the authors' methods: Drawing on CDR3 differences between clinicopathological groups, the researchers built a classifier meant to tell apart patients with distant-metastatic papillary thyroid cancer. Repertoire diversity was assessed with the Shannon index, and tumor-blood repertoire similarity with the Morisita-Horn index. The public reads were reprocessed in TCRdb via fastp at Q25 and MiXCR, keeping in-frame beta chains. These V and J calls rely on TCRdb rather than the paper's analysis. A total of tens of thousands of clones appear in this sample, 9.5% to 15% of them only once. The ten largest clones represent around 11% of the sample. This clone was counted ten times or more. The clone's antigen remains unknown. Within one base of it there is no much larger clone, and no base qualities were kept.

No treatment had been received by any patient before thyroid surgery. The study retrospectively analysed patient clinical samples collected from the early 2010s to the late 2010s using T-cell receptor beta sequencing. The V and J ends are trimmed by 10 bases and 5 bases, leaving 17 bases between them. The CDR3 runs 13 amino acids, cysteine and phenylalanine included. Only the CDR3 region is kept as DNA, spanning 39 bases read in frame from base 1. Sequences MNHNS (CDR1) and SASEGT (CDR2) are obtained from the germline V gene. The clonotype originates from a female donor with papillary thyroid cancer or a benign thyroid nodule (not recorded which). Some clones in this sample may be carry-over from other donors' samples. The sequenced sample was blood. Rearrangement joined TRBV6-1 to TRBJ1-2; no D gene call is confident. The nucleotide sequence is given as TGTGCCACCCATAGGGCCATGACTTATGGCTACACCTTC. Translated, it reads CATHRAMTYGYTF.